This T cell receptor (beta chain) was recorded in a study of T-cell reconstitution after alpha-beta-depleted transplantation in children. The junction had 7 bases not matched to a gene; V was cut back by 5 bases and J by 0 bases. The CDR3 length is 16 residues. The TCRbeta library was prepared with unique molecular identifiers. One entry per CDR3 protein results from TCRdb running MiXCR on the PCR reads. The sample carries 150,000 to 200,000 distinct CDR3 sequences, roughly 6.8% recorded once. Many counts were recorded for this clonotype. The sample consisted of PBMCs from the stem cell graft donor, taken from the stem cell graft. The clonotype originates from a human donor who donated a stem cell graft to a child with Wiskott-Aldrich syndrome. The rearrangement joins TRBV12-3 or TRBV12-4 to TRBJ2-3, with 8 nucleotides matching TRBD2. The CDR3 is CASSGAGAKSTDTQYF. For the CDR3, the DNA is TGTGCCAGCAGTGGAGCGGGAGCAAAAAGCACAGATACGCAGTATTTT.